These T cell receptor beta chains were read from a single sample in a study of blood T cell repertoires in COVID-19. Sequencing was performed with immunoSEQ multiplex PCR; in TCRdb, only in-frame clones are kept and a portion is missing. The table lists 180,000 or so clones, roughly nine tenths of them singletons, with 0.99% in the top ten. Sequenced input: peripheral blood. The origin of the receptors is a man aged 18 to 29 with acute or convalescent COVID-19. Each CDR3 is given with its conserved first and last residue. The order of the fields is V gene, J gene, CDR3 protein.

TRBV6-5	TRBJ2-1	CASRVRDNEQFF
TRBV19	TRBJ1-1	CASSYGQENTEAFF
TRBV6-5	TRBJ2-7	CASSYEATEEQYF
TRBV6-5	TRBJ2-5	CASSYTSVETQYF
TRBV18	TRBJ1-5	CASSLVAGQGSNQPQHF
TRBV7-9	TRBJ1-3	CASSHAGYSGNTIYF
TRBV2	TRBJ2-3	CASKGLAVSTDTQYF
TRBV5-4	TRBJ1-6	CASSTDRTNSPLHF
TRBV7-2	TRBJ1-5	CASSLDLLSSQPQHF
TRBV28	TRBJ2-5	CASSPSRGPQRAQYF
TRBV5-1	TRBJ2-5	CASSYQTGEGETQYF
TRBV9	TRBJ1-6	CASSGRQGTNSPLHF
TRBV5-1	TRBJ2-7	CASRDSWDRKDGTYEQYF
TRBV7-9	TRBJ1-5	CASSVTGNQPQHF
TRBV10-3	TRBJ1-3	CATGTRGFSGNTIYF
TRBV27	TRBJ1-1	CASSPGARWEEAFF
TRBV2	TRBJ1-4	CASSPQAGSRNEKLFF
TRBV3-1/TRBV3-2	TRBJ1-2	CASSPKTGSNYGYTF
TRBV5-1	TRBJ2-7	CASSLDGRVDSYEQYF
TRBV30	TRBJ1-2	CACQREPYGYTF
TRBV5-1	TRBJ1-1	CASSLSPRRTEAFF
TRBV29-1	TRBJ2-1	CSGHLGRGANEQFF
TRBV5-4	TRBJ2-2	CASRNSGGNGELFF
TRBV12-3/TRBV12-4	TRBJ2-7	CASSLHISYEQYF
TRBV11-2	TRBJ2-7	CASSVRQNPYEQYF
TRBV25-1	TRBJ1-2	CASSENIYGYTF
TRBV6-1	TRBJ2-2	CASSEGGGRYTGELFF
TRBV4-1	TRBJ2-1	CASSSRQGNEQFF
TRBV28	TRBJ1-2	CATRGQGVGGYTF
TRBV7-9	TRBJ2-5	CASSSGSGVGETQYF
TRBV7-9	TRBJ2-3	CASSFDLTSTDTQYF
TRBV7-2	TRBJ1-3	CASSRATGGPGNTIYF
TRBV6-5	TRBJ2-4	CASRTDRGGKNIQYF
TRBV5-1	TRBJ2-7	CASSPWNKYRDYNYEQYF
TRBV5-8	TRBJ1-1	CASSLYGGETEAFF
TRBV29-1	TRBJ2-2	CSVERGGSPGELFF
TRBV9	TRBJ1-1	CASSDRGRNTEAFF
TRBV11-2	TRBJ2-3	CASSLRTSGGNTDTQYF
TRBV9	TRBJ1-1	CASSPRPGQGGTEAFF
TRBV5-4	TRBJ2-7	CASSLEGGSYEQYF
TRBV7-8	TRBJ1-1	CASSPWEGVAEAFF